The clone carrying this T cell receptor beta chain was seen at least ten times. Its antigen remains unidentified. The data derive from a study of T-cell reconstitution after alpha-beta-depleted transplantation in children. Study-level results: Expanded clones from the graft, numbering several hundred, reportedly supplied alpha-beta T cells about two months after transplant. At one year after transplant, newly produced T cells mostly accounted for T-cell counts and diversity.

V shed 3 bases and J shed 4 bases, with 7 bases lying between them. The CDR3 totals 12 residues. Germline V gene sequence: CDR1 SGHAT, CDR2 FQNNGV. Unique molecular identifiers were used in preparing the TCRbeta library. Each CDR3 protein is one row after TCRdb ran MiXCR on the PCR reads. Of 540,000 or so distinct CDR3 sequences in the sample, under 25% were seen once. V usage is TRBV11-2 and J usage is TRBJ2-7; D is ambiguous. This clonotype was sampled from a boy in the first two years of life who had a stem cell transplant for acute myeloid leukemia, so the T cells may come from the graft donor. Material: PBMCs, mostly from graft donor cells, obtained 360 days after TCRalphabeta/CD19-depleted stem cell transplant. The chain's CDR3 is CASSFGLYEQYF. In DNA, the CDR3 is TGTGCCAGCAGCTTCGGTCTTTACGAGCAGTACTTC.